These 4 T cell receptor beta chains originate from one sample sequenced in a study of T cell changes during pregnancy in multiple sclerosis. Only in-frame clones appear in the TCRdb table, and some are missing; sequencing was by immunoSEQ multiplex PCR. The sample carries tens of thousands of clones, about 92% recorded once. The sample comprised peripheral blood. Source of these receptors: a female donor with multiple sclerosis, enrolled in a pregnancy study.

The chain joins TRBV19 to TRBJ1-5; a weak D match, TRBD1 (6 bases). With 5 bases removed from V and 2 bases from J, the gap between germline ends came to 16 bases. Germline V gives CDR1 LNHDA, CDR2 SQIVND (reference sequence). The CDR3 extends over 16 amino acids. CDR3 residues: CASSGALKGGNQPQHF. CDR3 DNA sequence: TGTGCCAGTAGTGGGGCCCTTAAGGGGGGCAATCAGCCCCAGCATTTT.

This chain joins TRBV5-6 and TRBJ2-7; unclear D gene. The ends were cut back, 7 bases at V and 3 bases at J, with 8 bases in the middle. Per germline, CDR1 SGHDT and CDR2 YYEEEE. The CDR3 runs 11 residues. The CDR3 bases are TGTGCCAGCGGAACGGGCTACGAGCAGTACTTC. Translating it yields CASGTGYEQYF.

The chain employs TRBV4-2 and TRBJ1-2; 7 bases match TRBD1. J gave up 4 bases and V 6 bases, and 11 bases lay outside the gene matches. Germline V gene data show CDR1 as LGHNA and CDR2 as YNFKEQ. The CDR3 totals 15 residues. The CDR3 is CASREGTAGLYGYTF. The CDR3 region has the DNA TGTGCCAGCAGGGAAGGGACAGCGGGCCTCTATGGCTACACCTTC.

Note on this clone: An end of the junction differs from the germline gene, which may be a read error. DNA of the CDR3: TGTGCCAGCCGTTTTACAGGGGGCGGTGGCTACACCTTC. This codes for CASRFTGGGGYTF. The chain carries TRBV27 and TRBJ1-2; 9 positions agree with TRBD1. The CDR3 is 13 residues long. Germline values: CDR1 MNHEY, CDR2 SMNVEV (reference sequence).